These 10 T cell receptor beta chains were sequenced from one sample in a study of blood T cell repertoires in COVID-19. Profiling relied on immunoSEQ multiplex PCR, and the TCRdb table lists in-frame clones only, not all of them. The repertoire includes under 65,000 clones, around nine tenths of them detected once, and approximately 6% sits in the top ten. The source material was peripheral blood. These receptors all stem from a woman aged 55-69 years with COVID-19, enrolled during active disease.

The V and J genes are TRBV2 and TRBJ1-3; a weak D match, TRBD1 (5 bases). The V gene's germline CDR1 is SNHLY and CDR2 FYNNEI. The V gene lost 7 bases and the J gene lost 15 bases, with 19 bases spanning the gap. This CDR3 is built from 12 residues. The CDR3, as DNA: TGTGCCAGCACCACCGGGGGGTATCTTGAATATTTT. The encoded protein is CASTTGGYLEYF. Complete variable domain (other parts from reference TRBV2 and TRBJ1-3): EPEVTQTPSHQVTQMGQEVILRCVPISNHLYFYWYRQILGQKVEFLVSFYNNEISEKSEIFDDQFSVERPDGSNFTLKIRSTKLEDSAMYFCASTTGGYLEYFGEGSWLTVV.

The chain carries TRBV11-1 and TRBJ2-7; tentative D call: TRBD1 (6 bases). V lost 1 base and J 2 bases, leaving 12 bases between the germline ends. The CDR3 is made up of 15 amino acids. In germline, CDR1 is SGHAT, CDR2 FQDESV (reference sequence). Here the CDR3 DNA reads TGTGCCAGCAGCTTAGTGGCAGGGGATGCCTACGAGCAGTACTTC. As protein: CASSLVAGDAYEQYF.

The genes are TRBV4-1 and TRBJ2-1, with 8 bases that match TRBD2. The germline CDR1 and CDR2 sequences are MGHRA and YSYEKL. Trimming took 4 bases from V and 3 from J; bases not matched to a gene: 11. This CDR3 has 17 residues. The CDR3 nucleotides read TGCGCCAGCAGCCCTAATCCCCCAGCGGGAGTCTACAATGAGCAGTTCTTC. Its translation is CASSPNPPAGVYNEQFF.

The chain joins TRBV6-4 to TRBJ2-3; 8 bases map to TRBD1. The CDR3 sequence is 16 residues long. Germline V gene sequence: CDR1 MRHNA, CDR2 SNTAGT. V shed 2 bases and J 0 bases; nucleotides not matched to a gene: 4. CDR3 sequence reads: CASSDRAGGSTDTQYF. The CDR3 nucleotides read TGTGCCAGCAGTGACAGGGCAGGGGGCAGCACAGATACGCAGTATTTT.

The chain has TRBV4-2 and TRBJ2-7; 8 nucleotides match TRBD2. The CDR3 has 18 residues. Germline assignment: CDR1 LGHNA and CDR2 YNFKEQ. Germline trimming cut 0 bases from V and 1 base from J; bases unmatched to any gene: 11. CDR3 amino acids: CASSQDPAGDVGSYEQYF. DNA for the CDR3: TGTGCCAGCAGCCAAGATCCAGCGGGAGATGTTGGGTCCTACGAGCAGTACTTC.

The rearrangement joins TRBV30 to TRBJ1-3, with D uncertain. Germline values: CDR1 GTSNPN, CDR2 SVGIG (reference sequence). Trimming stripped 2 bases from V and 8 bases from J, with 4 bases between. The CDR3 has 10 residues. CDR3 sequence (DNA): TGTGCCTGGAGTCAGGACACCATATATTTT. Its protein is CAWSQDTIYF. The whole variable domain, remainder taken from reference TRBV30 and TRBJ1-3, is SQTIHQWPATLVQPVGSPLSLECTVEGTSNPNLYWYRQAAGRGLQLLFYSVGIGQISSEVPQNLSASRPQDRQFILSSKKLLLSDSGFYLCAWSQDTIYFGEGSWLTVV.

V and J are TRBV15 and TRBJ2-7, with TRBD2 identical over 8 bases. CDR1 and CDR2 from the germline V gene are LNHNV and YYDKDF (reference sequence). The CDR3 consists of 15 residues. The V segment lost 5 bases and the J segment 7 bases; nucleotides outside the gene matches: 13. CDR3 residues: CATSSWATAGGEQYF. Written as DNA, the CDR3 is TGTGCCACCAGCTCCTGGGCTACGGCGGGAGGTGAGCAGTACTTC.

In this sample, this clone turned up a few times. The J gene is TRBJ2-3, the V gene TRBV10-1, with D perhaps matching TRBD1 (6 bases). Germline CDR1 and CDR2: WNHNN and SYGVQD (reference sequence). Trimming pared 4 bases from V and 6 bases from J, leaving 17 bases between. This CDR3 spans 15 amino acids. This CDR3 is CASSARDTVRDTQYF. The CDR3 nucleotides read TGCGCCAGCAGTGCAAGGGACACCGTGAGGGATACGCAGTATTTT.

The V gene is TRBV7-6, the J gene TRBJ2-5; 7 nucleotides agree with TRBD2. Germline V gene data show CDR1 as SGHVS and CDR2 as FNYEAQ. The J segment lost 6 bases and the V segment lost 5 bases, leaving 18 bases of the junction unmatched. The CDR3 totals 17 residues. Here the CDR3 reads CASSPQIGREQVQTQYF. CDR3 DNA sequence: TGTGCCAGCAGCCCCCAGATCGGGCGGGAGCAGGTTCAGACCCAGTACTTC.

V and J are TRBV19 and TRBJ1-2; no firm D call. Germline loops: CDR1 LNHDA, CDR2 SQIVND (reference sequence). This CDR3 is 11 amino acids long. V lost 3 bases and J 6 bases, leaving 5 bases between the germline ends. The CDR3 DNA follows: TGTGCCAGTAGTATGAGAAATGGCTACACCTTC. This translates into CASSMRNGYTF.